What follows is one TCR beta chain and its context. V lost 4 bases, J lost 4 bases, and 8 bases lay in between. This CDR3 has 12 residues. Germline assignment: CDR1 SGDLS and CDR2 YYNGEE. The record originates from a study of T cell changes during pregnancy in multiple sclerosis. The assay was immunoSEQ multiplex PCR, and TCRdb's table has in-frame clones only and misses some. The table lists 35,000 to 45,000 clones, around nine tenths of them singletons. The receptor was derived from a female donor with multiple sclerosis, enrolled in a pregnancy study. Specimen: CD8+ T cells from peripheral blood mononuclear cells, collected in the first trimester of pregnancy. The gene calls are TRBV9 and TRBJ1-2; no clear D gene. The CDR3 DNA reads TGTGCCAGCAGCCCCGGAGTCTATGGCTACACCTTC. Translation gives CASSPGVYGYTF.